Below, one T cell receptor (beta chain) is given with its context. Naive CD8 isolation took CD45RO-negative cells positively selected for CCR7 and excluded terminally differentiated effector memory CD45RA+ cells. V was clipped by 6 bases and J by 0 bases, with 15 bases between them. CDR3 length equals 16 residues. Germline-derived CDR1 and CDR2 are MDHEN and SYDVKM. This sample is drawn from a study of shared clonotypes between healthy human individuals. Study overall: Donors had three CD4 naive, three CD4 memory, two CD8 naive and one CD8 memory plate apiece.

The authors ran the assay at deep level. TCRdb's copy holds only in-frame clones and misses some; the assay was immunoSEQ multiplex PCR. The table has under 700,000 clones, 90% to 95% seen once. The source of this sequence is a woman aged 25-40 years in good health. Material for sequencing was naive CD8+ T cells sorted from blood. The chain links TRBV28 to TRBJ1-3; D ambiguous. CDR3 sequence: CASSHPGFSSGNTIYF. The CDR3 nucleotides read TGTGCCAGCAGCCACCCCGGTTTCAGCTCTGGAAACACCATATATTTT.